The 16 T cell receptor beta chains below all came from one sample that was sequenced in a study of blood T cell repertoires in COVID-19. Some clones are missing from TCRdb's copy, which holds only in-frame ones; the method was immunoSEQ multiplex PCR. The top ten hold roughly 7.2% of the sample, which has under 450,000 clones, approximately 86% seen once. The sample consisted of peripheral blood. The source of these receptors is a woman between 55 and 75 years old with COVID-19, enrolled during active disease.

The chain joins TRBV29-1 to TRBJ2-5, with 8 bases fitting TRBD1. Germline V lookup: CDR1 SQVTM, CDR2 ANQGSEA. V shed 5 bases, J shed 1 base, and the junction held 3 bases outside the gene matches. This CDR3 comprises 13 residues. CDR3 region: CSVTTGGQETQYF. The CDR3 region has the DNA TGCAGCGTTACTACAGGGGGCCAAGAGACCCAGTACTTC.

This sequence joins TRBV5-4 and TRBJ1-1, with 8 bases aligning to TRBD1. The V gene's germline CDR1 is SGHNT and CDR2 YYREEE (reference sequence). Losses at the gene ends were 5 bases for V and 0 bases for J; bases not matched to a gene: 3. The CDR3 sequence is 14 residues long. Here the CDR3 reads CASRPDRVNTEAFF. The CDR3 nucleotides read TGTGCCAGCAGACCGGACAGGGTGAACACTGAAGCTTTCTTT.

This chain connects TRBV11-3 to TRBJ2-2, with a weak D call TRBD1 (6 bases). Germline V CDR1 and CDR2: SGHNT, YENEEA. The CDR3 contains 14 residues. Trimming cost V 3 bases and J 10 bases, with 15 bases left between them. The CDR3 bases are TGTGCCAGCAGCTTGACAGGTTTGAGCTTGGAGCTGTTTTTT. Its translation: CASSLTGLSLELFF.

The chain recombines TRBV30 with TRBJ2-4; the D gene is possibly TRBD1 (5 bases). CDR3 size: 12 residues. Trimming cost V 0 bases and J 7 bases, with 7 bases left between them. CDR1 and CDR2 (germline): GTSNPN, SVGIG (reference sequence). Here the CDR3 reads CAWSVQGNIQYF. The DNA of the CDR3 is TGTGCCTGGAGTGTGCAGGGCAACATTCAGTACTTC.

The CDR3 DNA reads TGTGCCAGCAGCTTGGCGCTCGCGACAGGCGCCTCGCAGTATTTT. It specifies CASSLALATGASQYF. J is TRBJ2-3 and V is TRBV5-5, with D perhaps matching TRBD1 (6 bases). The germline V and J ends were trimmed by 0 bases and 10 bases, with 18 bases remaining between them. This CDR3 is built from 15 residues. Germline V gene data show CDR1 as SGHKS and CDR2 as YYEKEE (reference sequence).

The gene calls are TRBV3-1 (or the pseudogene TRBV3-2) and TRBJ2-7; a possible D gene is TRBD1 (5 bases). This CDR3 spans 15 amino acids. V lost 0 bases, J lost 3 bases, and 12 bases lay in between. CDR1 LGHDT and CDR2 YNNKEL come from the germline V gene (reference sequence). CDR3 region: CASSQDQGTHYEQYF. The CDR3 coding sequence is TGTGCCAGCAGCCAAGATCAGGGCACCCACTACGAGCAGTACTTC.

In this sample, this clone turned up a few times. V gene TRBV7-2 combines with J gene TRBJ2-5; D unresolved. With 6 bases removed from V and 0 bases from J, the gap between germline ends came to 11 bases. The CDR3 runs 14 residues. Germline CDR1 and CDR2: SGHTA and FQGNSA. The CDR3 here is CASRFNMYQETQYF. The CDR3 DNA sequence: TGTGCCAGCAGATTTAACATGTACCAAGAGACCCAGTACTTC. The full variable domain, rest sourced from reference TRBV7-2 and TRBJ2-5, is GAGVSQSPSNKVTEKGKDVELRCDPISGHTALYWYRQSLGQGLEFLIYFQGNSAPDKSGLPSDRFSAERTGGSVSTLTIQRTQQEDSAVYLCASRFNMYQETQYFGPGTRLLVL.

CDR3 amino acids: CASSDPTSGTGELFF. CDR3 nucleotide sequence: TGTGCCAGCAGTGACCCCACTAGCGGCACCGGGGAGCTGTTTTTT. This sequence joins TRBV6-4 and TRBJ2-2, with 8 positions matching TRBD2. Germline CDR1 is MRHNA and CDR2 is SNTAGT. This CDR3 comprises 15 residues. Losses at the gene ends were 2 bases for V and 4 bases for J; bases not matched to a gene: 3.

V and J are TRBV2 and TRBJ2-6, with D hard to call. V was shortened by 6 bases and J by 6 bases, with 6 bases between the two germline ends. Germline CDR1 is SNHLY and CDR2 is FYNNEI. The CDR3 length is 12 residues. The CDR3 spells CASRLEANVLTF. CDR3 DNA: TGTGCCAGCAGGTTAGAGGCCAACGTCCTGACTTTC.

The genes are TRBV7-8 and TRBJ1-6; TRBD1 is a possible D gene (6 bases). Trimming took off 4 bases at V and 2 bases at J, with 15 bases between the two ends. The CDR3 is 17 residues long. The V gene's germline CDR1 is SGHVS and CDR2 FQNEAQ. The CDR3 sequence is CASSSRWGQTYNSPLHF. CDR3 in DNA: TGTGCCAGCAGCTCCCGGTGGGGGCAGACCTATAATTCACCCCTCCACTTT. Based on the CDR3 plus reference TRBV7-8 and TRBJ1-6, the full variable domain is GAGVSQSPRYKVAKRGQDVALRCDPISGHVSLFWYQQALGQGPEFLTYFQNEAQLDKSGLPSDRFFAERPEGSVSTLKIQRTQQEDSAVYLCASSSRWGQTYNSPLHFGNGTRLTVT.

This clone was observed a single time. The DNA for the CDR3 is TGTGCCAGCAGCTTAATGCGGGACAGCCTTAATGAAAAACTGTTTTTT. Its translation: CASSLMRDSLNEKLFF. V usage is TRBV7-2 and J usage is TRBJ1-4; 7 bases are shared with TRBD1. Per germline, CDR1 SGHTA and CDR2 FQGNSA. The CDR3 contains 16 residues. Trimming cost V 2 bases and J 4 bases; bases outside gene matches: 7.

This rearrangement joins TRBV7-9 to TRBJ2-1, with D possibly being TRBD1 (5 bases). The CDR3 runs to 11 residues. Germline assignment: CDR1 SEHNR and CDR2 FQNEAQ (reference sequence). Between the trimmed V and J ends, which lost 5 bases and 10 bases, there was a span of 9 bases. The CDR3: CASSQPGEQFF. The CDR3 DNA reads TGTGCCAGCAGCCAACCAGGGGAGCAGTTCTTC.

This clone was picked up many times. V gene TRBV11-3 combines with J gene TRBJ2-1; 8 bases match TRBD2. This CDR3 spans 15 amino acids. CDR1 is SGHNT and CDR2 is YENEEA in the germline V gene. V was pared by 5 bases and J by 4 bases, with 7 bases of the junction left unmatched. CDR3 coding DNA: TGTGCCAGCAGCCGAGGACTAGCTCAGTACAATGAGCAGTTCTTC. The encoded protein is CASSRGLAQYNEQFF.

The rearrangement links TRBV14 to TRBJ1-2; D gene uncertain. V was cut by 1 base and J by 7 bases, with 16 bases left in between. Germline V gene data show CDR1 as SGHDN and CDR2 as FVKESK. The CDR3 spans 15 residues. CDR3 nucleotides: TGTGCCAGCAGCCAAGGTACAGTGCCTGTTAGTGGCTACACCTTC. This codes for CASSQGTVPVSGYTF.

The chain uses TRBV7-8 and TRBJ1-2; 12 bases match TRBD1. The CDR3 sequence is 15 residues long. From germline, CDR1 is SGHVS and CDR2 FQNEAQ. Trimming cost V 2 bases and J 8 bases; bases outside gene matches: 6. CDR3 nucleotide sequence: TGTGCCAGCAGCTTAAGGGGACAGGGGGCGAGAGGCTACACCTTC. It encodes CASSLRGQGARGYTF.

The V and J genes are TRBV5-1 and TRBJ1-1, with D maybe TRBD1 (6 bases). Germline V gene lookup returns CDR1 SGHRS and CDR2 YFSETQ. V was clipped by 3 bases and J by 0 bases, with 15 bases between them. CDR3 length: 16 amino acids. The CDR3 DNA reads TGCGCCAGCAGCTCCGGCCCGGACAGACTGAACACTGAAGCTTTCTTT. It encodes CASSSGPDRLNTEAFF.